Listed below are T cell receptor beta chains from one sample, sequenced in a study of control samples from healthy donors and cancer patients. Profiled with immunoSEQ multiplex PCR; TCRdb holds only in-frame clones, not every one. The sample has 100,000 to 150,000 clones, about 93% seen once. Sequences were obtained from blood. These receptors all come from a man aged 18-30 years in good health. Each CDR3 is given with its conserved first and last residue. A D gene is named only where the DNA matches it firmly. Some rows mark clone size as missing; the rest say once, few, many or name a class of expanded clone.

v_call,d_call,clone_size,j_call,cdr3_aa,cdr3_nt
TRBV7-2,NA,NA,TRBJ1-1,CASSLGGSQGRRAFF,TGTGCCAGCAGCTTAGGGGGAAGCCAGGGCCGTAGGGCTTTCTTT
TRBV5-5,NA,NA,TRBJ2-7,CASSLARAYEQYF,TGTGCCAGCAGCTTGGCTAGAGCCTACGAGCAGTACTTC
TRBV7-8,TRBD2,NA,TRBJ2-2,CASSLLSGGNTGELFF,TGTGCCAGCAGCCTGCTTAGCGGGGGGAACACCGGGGAGCTGTTTTTT
TRBV29-1,NA,NA,TRBJ2-7,CSARVGGEEQYF,TGCAGCGCCCGGGTTGGGGGTGAAGAGCAGTACTTC
TRBV5-4,TRBD1,once,TRBJ1-1,CASSPGQDLLEAFF,TGTGCCAGCAGCCCAGGACAGGACCTTCTCGAAGCTTTCTTT
TRBV9,TRBD1,NA,TRBJ1-6,CASSVAPGQGNSPLHF,TGTGCCAGCAGCGTAGCTCCGGGACAGGGAAATTCACCCCTCCACTTT
TRBV19,TRBD1,NA,TRBJ2-5,CASSLTGGVWETQYF,TGTGCCAGTAGCCTGACAGGGGGCGTTTGGGAGACCCAGTACTTC
TRBV5-6,NA,NA,TRBJ1-4,CASSPGAIATNEKLFF,TGTGCCAGCAGCCCTGGGGCGATAGCAACTAATGAAAAACTGTTTTTT
TRBV11-3,TRBD1,NA,TRBJ2-2,CASRHTGTGITGELFF,TGTGCCAGCAGGCACACCGGGACAGGGATCACCGGGGAGCTGTTTTTT
TRBV18,NA,NA,TRBJ2-2,CASSPRTENTGELFF,TGTGCCAGCTCACCCCGGACAGAAAACACCGGGGAGCTGTTTTTT
TRBV11-3,NA,NA,TRBJ1-1,CASRLGHPEAFF,TGTGCCAGCAGACTCGGACACCCCGAAGCTTTCTTT
TRBV28,TRBD1,NA,TRBJ1-3,CASRGGGFGNTIYF,TGTGCCAGCAGGGGAGGGGGCTTTGGGAACACCATATATTTT
TRBV28,NA,once,TRBJ2-6,CASSVTDSGANVLTF,TGTGCCAGCAGTGTAACAGATTCTGGGGCCAACGTCCTGACTTTC
TRBV7-9,TRBD2,NA,TRBJ2-1,CASSPVAGGNNEQFF,TGTGCCAGCAGCCCGGTAGCGGGGGGGAACAATGAGCAGTTCTTC
TRBV27,NA,once,TRBJ2-1,CASSFSGTYNEQFF,TGTGCCAGCAGTTTTAGCGGAACCTACAATGAGCAGTTCTTC
TRBV11-2,NA,NA,TRBJ2-7,CASSSPSSGQSYEQYF,TGTGCCAGCAGCAGCCCCTCCTCAGGCCAGTCCTACGAGCAGTACTTC
TRBV6-4,TRBD1,NA,TRBJ2-3,CASSPQGHQTDTQYF,TGTGCCAGCAGTCCACAGGGGCATCAGACAGATACGCAGTATTTT
TRBV6-5,NA,NA,TRBJ1-1,CASRRQEMNTEAFF,TGTGCCAGCAGGCGACAGGAGATGAACACTGAAGCTTTCTTT
TRBV15,NA,NA,TRBJ2-5,CATSSGPGTQETQYF,TGTGCCACCAGCTCTGGGCCGGGGACCCAAGAGACCCAGTACTTC
TRBV7-9,TRBD2,NA,TRBJ2-2,CASRAGAPGELFF,TGTGCTTCGCGGGCGGGAGCACCCGGGGAGCTGTTTTTT
TRBV5-1,NA,NA,TRBJ1-2,CASSTGEAGARGYTF,TGCGCCAGCAGCACCGGAGAGGCAGGGGCCCGCGGCTACACCTTC
TRBV28,NA,NA,TRBJ1-5,CASSLVDQPQHF,TGTGCCAGCAGTCTGGTTGATCAGCCCCAGCATTTT
TRBV25-1,NA,NA,TRBJ2-3,CASSGVGSTDTQYF,TGTGCCAGCAGTGGCGTGGGTTCTACAGATACGCAGTATTTT
TRBV28,NA,NA,TRBJ1-5,CASSPSGSNQPQHF,TGTGCCAGCAGCCCTTCAGGTAGCAATCAGCCCCAGCATTTT
TRBV6-5,TRBD2,NA,TRBJ2-3,CASSRTSTRTDTQYF,TGTGCCAGCAGCCGGACTAGTACTCGCACAGATACGCAGTATTTT
TRBV10-1,NA,once,TRBJ1-3,CASSEDRNPLYF,TGCGCCAGCAGTGAGGATCGGAATCCATTATATTTT
TRBV3-1/TRBV3-2,NA,NA,TRBJ1-1,CASYHPGVNGAFF,TGTGCCAGCTACCACCCCGGGGTCAACGGGGCTTTCTTT
TRBV29-1,TRBD1,NA,TRBJ2-1,CSVRDRERRNEQFF,TGCAGCGTCAGGGACAGGGAAAGGAGAAATGAGCAGTTCTTC
TRBV12-3/TRBV12-4,NA,NA,TRBJ2-1,CASRLTDEQFF,TGTGCCAGCAGACTAACCGATGAGCAGTTCTTC
TRBV12-3/TRBV12-4,NA,NA,TRBJ1-6,CASSVSGNSPLHF,TGTGCCAGCAGTGTTTCAGGGAACTCACCCCTCCACTTT
TRBV5-4,NA,NA,TRBJ1-6,CASSLNRENSPLHF,TGTGCCAGCAGCTTGAACAGGGAAAATTCACCCCTCCACTTT
TRBV5-4,TRBD2,NA,TRBJ2-5,CASSPASGGGYQETQYF,TGTGCCAGCAGCCCGGCTAGCGGGGGGGGGTACCAAGAGACCCAGTACTTC
TRBV12-3/TRBV12-4,NA,NA,TRBJ2-1,CASSPGAPNEQFF,TGTGCCAGCAGCCCGGGGGCACCCAATGAGCAGTTCTTC
TRBV6-5,NA,NA,TRBJ1-6,CASSYRPPGNSPLHF,TGTGCCAGCAGTTATCGACCGCCTGGGAATTCACCCCTCCACTTT
TRBV4-1,TRBD1,NA,TRBJ2-5,CASRRYPAGGQEKETQYF,TGCGCCAGCAGAAGGTACCCGGCCGGGGGACAGGAAAAAGAGACCCAGTACTTC
TRBV2,NA,NA,TRBJ1-1,CASSIQGRNTEAFF,TGTGCCAGCAGTATACAGGGACGGAACACTGAAGCTTTCTTT
TRBV5-5,NA,NA,TRBJ1-1,CASSLETDTEAFF,TGTGCCAGCAGCTTGGAGACGGACACTGAAGCTTTCTTT
TRBV9,NA,NA,TRBJ2-3,CASSVAGASTDTQYF,TGTGCCAGCAGCGTAGCAGGCGCTAGCACAGATACGCAGTATTTT
TRBV30,NA,NA,TRBJ2-5,CAWSDTVQETQYF,TGTGCCTGGAGTGATACCGTACAAGAGACCCAGTACTTC
TRBV2,TRBD2,NA,TRBJ2-2,CASSESLRGGELFF,TGTGCCAGCAGTGAGTCGCTGCGGGGGGGGGAGCTGTTTTTT